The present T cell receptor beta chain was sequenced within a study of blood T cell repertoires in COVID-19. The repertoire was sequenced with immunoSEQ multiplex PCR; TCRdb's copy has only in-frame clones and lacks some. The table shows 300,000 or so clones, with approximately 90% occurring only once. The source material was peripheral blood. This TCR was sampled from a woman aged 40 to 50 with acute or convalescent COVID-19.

CDR3 in amino acids: CASSLGLAGPDQETQYF. CDR3 nucleotides: TGTGCCAGCAGCTTGGGACTAGCGGGGCCCGACCAAGAGACCCAGTACTTC. V usage is TRBV5-6 and J usage is TRBJ2-5; 11 bases align to TRBD2. Trimming cost V 0 bases and J 0 bases; bases outside gene matches: 4. The CDR3 loop spans 17 amino acids. In germline, CDR1 is SGHDT, CDR2 YYEEEE.